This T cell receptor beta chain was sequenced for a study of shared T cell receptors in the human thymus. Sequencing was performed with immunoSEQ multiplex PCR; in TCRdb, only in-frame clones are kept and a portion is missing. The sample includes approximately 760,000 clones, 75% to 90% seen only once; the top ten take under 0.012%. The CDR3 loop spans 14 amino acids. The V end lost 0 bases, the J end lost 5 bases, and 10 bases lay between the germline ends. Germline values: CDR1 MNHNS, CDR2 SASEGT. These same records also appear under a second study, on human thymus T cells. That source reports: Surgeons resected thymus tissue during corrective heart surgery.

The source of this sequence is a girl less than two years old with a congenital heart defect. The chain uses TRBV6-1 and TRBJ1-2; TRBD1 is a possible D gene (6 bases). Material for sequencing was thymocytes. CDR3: CASSEAGTPYGYTF. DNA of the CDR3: TGTGCCAGCAGTGAAGCGGGGACACCTTATGGCTACACCTTC.